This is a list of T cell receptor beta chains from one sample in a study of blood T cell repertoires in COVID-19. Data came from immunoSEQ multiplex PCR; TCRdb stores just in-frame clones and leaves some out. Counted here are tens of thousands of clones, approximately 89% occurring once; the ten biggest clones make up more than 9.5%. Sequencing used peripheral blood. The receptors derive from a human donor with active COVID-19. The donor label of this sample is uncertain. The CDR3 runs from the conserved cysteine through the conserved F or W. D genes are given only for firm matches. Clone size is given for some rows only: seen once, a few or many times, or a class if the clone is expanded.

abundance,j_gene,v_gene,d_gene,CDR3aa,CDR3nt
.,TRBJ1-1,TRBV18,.,CASSPAGDTEAFF,TGTGCCAGCTCACCGGCGGGGGACACTGAAGCTTTCTTT
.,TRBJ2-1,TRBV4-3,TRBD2,CASSSPLREDPHNEQFF,TGCGCCAGCAGCTCCCCCCTGCGGGAGGACCCTCACAATGAGCAGTTCTTC
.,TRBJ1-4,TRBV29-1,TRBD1,CSVDRPGQGGEEKLFF,TGCAGCGTTGATCGGCCCGGACAGGGGGGAGAGGAAAAACTGTTTTTT
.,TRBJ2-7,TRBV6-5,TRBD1,CASRRGGQGEGKYF,TGTGCCAGCAGAAGGGGCGGGCAGGGGGAAGGAAAGTACTTC
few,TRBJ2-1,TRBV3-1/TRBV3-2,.,CASSQTSSGDPYNEQFF,TGTGCCAGCAGCCAGACCTCAAGCGGCGACCCCTACAATGAGCAGTTCTTC
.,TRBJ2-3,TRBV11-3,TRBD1,CASSKPGTGRTQYF,TGTGCCAGCAGCAAACCCGGGACAGGGAGGACGCAGTATTTT
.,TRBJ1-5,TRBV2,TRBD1,CASTEGQGPSQPQHF,TGTGCCAGCACCGAGGGACAGGGGCCCTCTCAGCCCCAGCATTTT
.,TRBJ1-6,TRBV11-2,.,CASSLQLNSPLHF,TGTGCCAGCAGCCTCCAACTTAATTCACCCCTCCACTTT
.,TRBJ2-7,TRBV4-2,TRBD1,CASRGDRDEQYF,TGTGCCAGCAGAGGTGACAGGGACGAGCAGTACTTC
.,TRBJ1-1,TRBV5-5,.,CASSLRQGSTEAFF,TGTGCCAGCAGCTTGAGGCAGGGTAGCACTGAAGCTTTCTTT
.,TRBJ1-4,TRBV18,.,CASSSSWTATNEKLFF,TGTGCCAGCTCCTCCTCGTGGACTGCAACTAATGAAAAACTGTTTTTT
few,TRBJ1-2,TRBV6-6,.,CASSYSQGSIDGYTF,TGTGCCAGCAGTTACTCGCAGGGTTCTATAGATGGCTACACCTTC
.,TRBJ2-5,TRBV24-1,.,CATGTDLGTQYF,TGTGCCACCGGGACTGACTTGGGGACCCAGTACTTC
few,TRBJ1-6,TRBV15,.,CATSRAGAGYNNSPLHF,TGTGCCACCAGCAGAGCTGGGGCAGGCTACAACAATTCACCCCTCCACTTT
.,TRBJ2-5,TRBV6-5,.,CASSRRGDRQETQYF,TGTGCCAGCAGCCGGAGGGGTGACAGACAAGAGACCCAGTACTTC
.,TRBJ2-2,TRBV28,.,CASTPGSNTGELFF,TGTGCCAGCACGCCAGGGTCGAACACCGGGGAGCTGTTTTTT
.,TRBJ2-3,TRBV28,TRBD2,CASSFRLAGGGVDTQYF,TGTGCCAGCAGTTTTCGGCTAGCGGGAGGAGGTGTAGATACGCAGTATTTT
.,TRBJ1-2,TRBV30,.,CAWEQGYGYTF,TGTGCCTGGGAACAGGGTTACGGCTACACCTTC
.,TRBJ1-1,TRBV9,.,CASSASPGVKSTEAFF,TGTGCCAGCAGCGCCAGCCCGGGGGTTAAGTCTACTGAAGCTTTCTTT
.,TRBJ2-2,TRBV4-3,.,CASSPDSTNTGELFF,TGCGCCAGCAGTCCGGACAGTACGAACACCGGGGAGCTGTTTTTT
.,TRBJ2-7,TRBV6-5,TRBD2,CASSYQRGPTYEQYF,TGTGCCAGCAGTTACCAGCGGGGACCGACCTACGAGCAGTACTTC
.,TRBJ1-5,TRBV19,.,CASSRGGASNQPQHF,TGTGCCAGTAGTAGGGGGGGTGCTAGCAATCAGCCCCAGCATTTT
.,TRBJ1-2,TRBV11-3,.,CASSPGTSYGYTF,TGTGCCAGCAGCCCCGGGACATCCTATGGCTACACCTTC
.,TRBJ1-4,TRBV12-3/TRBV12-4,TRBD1,CASSSAGGEKLFF,TGTGCCAGCAGTTCGGCAGGGGGTGAAAAACTGTTTTTT
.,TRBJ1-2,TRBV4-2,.,CASSQDMEIDGYTF,TGTGCCAGCAGCCAAGATATGGAGATTGATGGCTACACCTTC
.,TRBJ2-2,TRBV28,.,CASSSGTGELFF,TGTGCCAGCAGTTCCGGGACCGGGGAGCTGTTTTTT
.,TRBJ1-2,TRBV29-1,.,CSAREGYYGYTF,TGCAGCGCAAGGGAGGGCTACTATGGCTACACCTTC
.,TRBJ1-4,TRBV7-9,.,CASSLLRVEYNEKLFF,TGTGCCAGCAGCTTACTTCGCGTCGAGTATAATGAAAAACTGTTTTTT
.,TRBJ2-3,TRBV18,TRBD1,CASSPPRQGADTQYF,TGTGCCAGCTCACCACCGAGGCAGGGGGCAGATACGCAGTATTTT
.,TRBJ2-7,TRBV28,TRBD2,CASSFFGLARNEQYF,TGTGCCAGCAGTTTTTTCGGACTAGCGAGAAACGAGCAGTACTTC
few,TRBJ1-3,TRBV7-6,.,CASQAPFSLNSGNTIYF,TGTGCCAGCCAAGCGCCATTTAGTCTCAACTCTGGAAACACCATATATTTT
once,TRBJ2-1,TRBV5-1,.,CASSFLQVYNEQFF,TGCGCCAGCAGCTTTTTGCAGGTATACAATGAGCAGTTCTTC
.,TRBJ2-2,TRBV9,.,CASSGKRDFYTGELFF,TGTGCCAGCAGCGGCAAACGGGACTTCTACACCGGGGAGCTGTTTTTT
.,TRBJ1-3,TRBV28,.,CAHTEGRSGNTIYF,TGTGCCCACACGGAGGGCCGCTCTGGAAACACCATATATTTT
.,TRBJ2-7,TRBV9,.,CASSVEMGGGYEQYF,TGTGCCAGCAGCGTAGAGATGGGAGGAGGGTACGAGCAGTACTTC
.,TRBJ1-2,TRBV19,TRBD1,CASSPTGGAGYGYTF,TGTGCCAGTAGCCCGACAGGGGGCGCCGGCTATGGCTACACCTTC
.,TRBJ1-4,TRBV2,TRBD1,CASSEDPGQGGEKLFF,TGTGCCAGCAGTGAAGATCCGGGACAGGGTGGGGAAAAACTGTTTTTT
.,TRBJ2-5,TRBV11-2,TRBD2,CASSLATAELAGKETQYF,TGTGCCAGCAGCTTAGCCACAGCAGAACTAGCGGGAAAAGAGACCCAGTACTTC
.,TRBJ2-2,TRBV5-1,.,CASSLSPYNPNTGELFF,TGCGCCAGCAGCTTGTCCCCGTACAATCCAAACACCGGGGAGCTGTTTTTT
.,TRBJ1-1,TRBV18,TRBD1,CASSPDGQVYTEAFF,TGTGCCAGCTCACCGGATGGACAGGTGTACACTGAAGCTTTCTTT
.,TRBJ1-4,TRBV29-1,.,CSALEGPTNEKLFF,TGCAGCGCCCTGGAGGGCCCCACTAATGAAAAACTGTTTTTT